This TCR beta chain came from a study of blood T cell repertoires in COVID-19. The overall study: In each case, the material was cDNA or gDNA derived from T cells, B-cell-depleted T cells, or PBMCs.

In the authors' methods: Amplified reference gene primers provided the basis for estimating nucleated cell counts. Assay: immunoSEQ multiplex PCR; the TCRdb copy retains only in-frame clones and omits some. Clone size and V and J calls were adopted from that table, with D and trimming inferred from the DNA. The sample has a few hundred thousand clones; around 84% are singletons. The CDR3 spans 15 residues. Germline lookup yields CDR1 MNHNY and CDR2 SVGAGI (reference sequence). Deletions cut 8 bases from V and 1 base from J, with 16 bases between. The chain uses TRBV6-6 and TRBJ2-3; D is possibly TRBD2 (6 bases). The origin of this receptor is a woman over 75 with COVID-19, enrolled during active disease. Sequencing was performed on peripheral blood. The CDR3 DNA is TGTGCCAGCTCGCGGGGTCGGGGAGGCACAGATACGCAGTATTTT. Its protein is CASSRGRGGTDTQYF.